One and the same sample provided the 19 T cell receptor beta chains below, sequenced in a study of blood T cell repertoires in COVID-19. The repertoire was sequenced with immunoSEQ multiplex PCR; TCRdb's copy has only in-frame clones and lacks some. The sample shows around 49,000 clones, around 89% of them seen only once. The sample was peripheral blood. These receptors were collected from a human donor in a cohort sampled during active COVID-19.

V usage is TRBV5-1 and J usage is TRBJ1-1; 12 bases match TRBD1. CDR1 and CDR2 (germline): SGHRS, YFSETQ. V gave up 5 bases and J gave up 0 bases; unmatched junction bases: 2. CDR3 size: 15 residues. The CDR3 region is CASRGTGGMNTEAFF. CDR3 DNA sequence: TGCGCCAGCAGAGGGACAGGGGGCATGAACACTGAAGCTTTCTTT.

Only one count was recorded for this clone. V and J are TRBV4-3 and TRBJ1-4; D gene uncertain. The CDR3 has 14 amino acids. The V gene's germline CDR1 is LGHNA and CDR2 YSLEER. V dropped 6 bases and J dropped 5 bases, with 13 bases sitting between them. CDR3 bases: TGCGCCAGCAGGAACGCAGGTGGAAATGAAAAACTGTTTTTT. Translation: CASRNAGGNEKLFF.

The chain couples TRBV19 to TRBJ1-1; D possibly corresponds to TRBD1 (6 bases). Trimming shortened V by 6 bases and J by 1 base, and 9 bases separated the two germline ends. CDR3 length: 13 amino acids. Germline CDR1 reads LNHDA; CDR2 reads SQIVND (reference sequence). Here the CDR3 reads CASSAQGNTEAFF. The DNA for the CDR3 is TGTGCCAGTAGCGCACAGGGGAACACTGAAGCTTTCTTT.

This chain connects TRBV11-3 to TRBJ2-3; possibly TRBD2 for D (6 bases). This CDR3 has 14 amino acids. Trimming pared 5 bases from V and 8 bases from J, leaving 17 bases between. Germline values: CDR1 SGHNT, CDR2 YENEEA. The CDR3 region is CASSTRLGSGTQYF. CDR3 in DNA: TGTGCCAGCAGCACCCGACTAGGTAGTGGTACGCAGTATTTT.

The chain has TRBV14 and TRBJ2-3, with a weak D call TRBD2 (5 bases). V was cut by 4 bases and J by 7 bases, with 12 bases left in between. The germline V gene has CDR1 SGHDN and CDR2 FVKESK. The CDR3 is 13 amino acids. The CDR3 sequence: CASSRIEGNTQYF. The CDR3 DNA reads as TGTGCCAGCAGCCGGATCGAGGGAAATACGCAGTATTTT.

The sample holds one count of this clone. CDR3 bases: TGTGCCAGCAGCTTATCTACAGGGTGGGGTCAGCCCCAGCATTTT. Encoded protein: CASSLSTGWGQPQHF. This chain links TRBV7-6 with TRBJ1-5; a weak D match, TRBD1 (6 bases). This CDR3 region has 15 residues. The V gene's germline CDR1 is SGHVS and CDR2 FNYEAQ. Trimming removed 2 bases at V and 6 bases at J, with 14 bases between. The full variable domain, with the rest looked up from reference TRBV7-6 and TRBJ1-5, is GAGVSQSPRYKVTKRGQDVALRCDPISGHVSLYWYRQALGQGPEFLTYFNYEAQQDKSGLPNDRFSAERPEGSISTLTIQRTEQRDSAMYRCASSLSTGWGQPQHFGDGTRLSIL.

The chain has TRBV7-9 and TRBJ2-5; maybe TRBD1 (6 bases). CDR1 is SEHNR and CDR2 is FQNEAQ in the germline V gene (reference sequence). The CDR3 contains 15 residues. V was cut by 1 base and J by 9 bases, with 18 bases left in between. CDR3 nucleotide sequence: TGTGCCAGCAGCTTAGAGGTTTGGGGGTCAGGGGCCCAGTACTTC. Protein sequence: CASSLEVWGSGAQYF.

V usage is TRBV5-6 and J usage is TRBJ2-7; a possible D gene is TRBD2 (5 bases). This CDR3 has 12 residues. Looked up from germline, CDR1 is SGHDT and CDR2 is YYEEEE. V dropped 1 base and J dropped 4 bases, with 6 bases sitting between them. The CDR3 sequence: CASSLSGYEQYF. Here the CDR3 DNA reads TGTGCCAGCAGCTTGAGCGGATACGAGCAGTACTTC.

This chain connects TRBV7-2 to TRBJ2-3; D remains ambiguous. The germline V and J ends were trimmed by 4 bases and 0 bases, with 8 bases remaining between them. In germline, CDR1 is SGHTA, CDR2 FQGNSA. CDR3 length equals 14 residues. The CDR3 DNA sequence: TGTGCCAGCAGCTCGTTGTCTAGCACAGATACGCAGTATTTT. Translated, it gives CASSSLSSTDTQYF. The variable domain in full, completed from reference TRBV7-2 and TRBJ2-3, reads GAGVSQSPSNKVTEKGKDVELRCDPISGHTALYWYRQSLGQGLEFLIYFQGNSAPDKSGLPSDRFSAERTGGSVSTLTIQRTQQEDSAVYLCASSSLSSTDTQYFGPGTRLTVL.

This clone turned up a few times. The chain has TRBV4-3 and TRBJ2-2; TRBD1 agrees at 8 bases. CDR3 length: 15 residues. Germline V CDR1 and CDR2: LGHNA, YSLEER. The V gene end was trimmed by 2 bases and the J gene end by 6 bases; junction bases not matched to a gene: 5. The CDR3 here is CASSQTDRAPGELFF. The CDR3 region has the DNA TGCGCCAGCAGCCAAACGGACAGGGCCCCCGGGGAGCTGTTTTTT.

This sequence joins TRBV7-9 and TRBJ2-7; D unresolved. The CDR3 runs to 14 residues. Germline CDR1 is SEHNR and CDR2 is FQNEAQ (reference sequence). V was cut by 5 bases and J by 4 bases, with 15 bases left in between. In DNA, the CDR3 is TGTGCCAGCAGCCCAATAAACAGAGAATACGAGCAGTACTTC. Residues: CASSPINREYEQYF.

This chain links TRBV12-5 with TRBJ2-3; TRBD2 matches 9 bases. The CDR3 has 22 residues. V lost 0 bases, J lost 0 bases, and 19 bases stayed unmatched. Germline values: CDR1 LGHNT, CDR2 FRNRAP. DNA for the CDR3: TGTGCTAGTGGTTTGGTAAGGGCCGGGGGACGTCCGGGACTAGCAAGCACAGATACGCAGTATTTT. Translating gives CASGLVRAGGRPGLASTDTQYF. Looking up the rest from reference TRBV12-5 and TRBJ2-3 gives the full variable domain: DARVTQTPRHKVTEMGQEVTMRCQPILGHNTVFWYRQTMMQGLELLAYFRNRAPLDDSGMPKDRFSAEMPDATLATLKIQPSEPRDSAVYFCASGLVRAGGRPGLASTDTQYFGPGTRLTVL.

This chain connects TRBV7-2 to TRBJ2-1; 9 bases line up with TRBD1. V trimming: 7 bases; J trimming: 11 bases; junction bases outside the gene matches: 6. The V gene's germline CDR1 is SGHTA and CDR2 FQGNSA. The CDR3 contains 12 residues. The CDR3 region is CASTGTGRKQFF. CDR3 bases: TGTGCCAGCACCGGGACAGGGAGGAAGCAGTTCTTC.

V usage is TRBV9 and J usage is TRBJ2-3, with 10 bases fitting TRBD1. This CDR3 comprises 16 residues. CDR1 and CDR2 (germline): SGDLS, YYNGEE. With V trimmed by 2 bases and J by 1 base, 4 bases remained unmatched. The CDR3 is CASSVRTGGGTDTQYF. CDR3 bases: TGTGCCAGCAGCGTGAGGACAGGGGGAGGCACAGATACGCAGTATTTT. Looking up the rest from reference TRBV9 and TRBJ2-3 gives the full variable domain: DSGVTQTPKHLITATGQRVTLRCSPRSGDLSVYWYQQSLDQGLQFLIQYYNGEERAKGNILERFSAQQFPDLHSELNLSSLELGDSALYFCASSVRTGGGTDTQYFGPGTRLTVL.

This chain joins TRBV19 and TRBJ2-7, with D unresolved. The length of the CDR3 is 11 residues. CDR1 is LNHDA, CDR2 SQIVND, per germline (reference sequence). Trimming stripped 6 bases from V and 4 bases from J, with 7 bases between. CDR3 region: CASRSVYEQYF. The CDR3 coding sequence is TGTGCCAGTAGGAGTGTTTACGAGCAGTACTTC.

The chain recombines TRBV6-6 with TRBJ1-2, with D unresolved. V shed 4 bases and J shed 2 bases, with 11 bases lying between them. This CDR3 is built from 14 residues. The V gene's germline CDR1 is MNHNY and CDR2 SVGAGI (reference sequence). The CDR3 DNA reads TGTGCCAGCAGTTCGGGGTCTCGCAACTATGGCTACACCTTC. Translating it yields CASSSGSRNYGYTF.

The V and J genes are TRBV6-6 and TRBJ2-5; 8 bases map to TRBD2. From germline, CDR1 is MNHNY and CDR2 SVGAGI (reference sequence). The J segment lost 5 bases and the V segment lost 6 bases, leaving 11 bases of the junction unmatched. This CDR3 is 15 amino acids long. In nucleotides, the CDR3 is TGTGCCAGCAGCCACGGGGCGGGGGGTATGGAGACCCAGTACTTC. This translates into CASSHGAGGMETQYF.

This clone occurred a few times. This chain joins TRBV6-2 or TRBV6-3 and TRBJ2-3, with 11 nucleotides matching TRBD2. V dropped 5 bases and J dropped 0; count of bases not matched to a gene: 4. Germline V gives CDR1 MNHEY, CDR2 SVGEGT. The CDR3 extends over 16 amino acids. The CDR3 sequence: CASSTRLAGSTDTQYF. Here the CDR3 DNA reads TGTGCCAGCAGTACTCGACTAGCGGGGAGCACAGATACGCAGTATTTT.

The table lists this clone with a few counts. The V gene is TRBV4-2, the J gene TRBJ2-1; 8 nucleotides line up with TRBD2. This CDR3 is built from 16 residues. The junction had 11 bases not matched to a gene; V was cut back by 4 bases and J by 6 bases. Germline assignment: CDR1 LGHNA and CDR2 YNFKEQ. CDR3 nucleotides: TGTGCCAGCAGCCCTGACCACGGGAGGGGGGGCAATGAGCAGTTCTTC. It specifies CASSPDHGRGGNEQFF.